This T cell receptor beta chain derives from a study of identical twins' blood T cells. Whole-study results and caveats: Abundant TCRbeta CDR3s overlapped more between twins than with unrelated donors.

A note on this clonotype: Its antigen is as yet unknown.

With 5 bases clipped from V and 3 bases from J, the junction kept 3 bases outside the gene matches. Germline values: CDR1 DFQATT, CDR2 SNEGSKA (reference sequence). CDR3 length equals 13 residues. TCR cDNA libraries came from RNA via a modified published protocol. Authors' data handling: Per-library CDR3 reads ranged 2.2 to 3.6 million; clonotypes, ~90,000 to ~550,000. TCRdb reanalysed the 5' RACE reads using MiXCR and keeps one entry per CDR3 protein. The V and J calls were determined by TCRdb, not by the authors. The sample has roughly 380,000 distinct CDR3 sequences; roughly 30% are singletons. Sequenced material: PBMCs. The gene calls are TRBV20-1 and TRBJ2-1, with 8 bases that match TRBD1. This sequence was found in a woman aged 18-55 years in good health. The CDR3 protein is CSALTGDYNEQFF. The CDR3 nucleotides are TGCAGTGCTCTGACAGGGGACTACAATGAGCAGTTCTTC.